This is a list of T cell receptor beta chains from one sample in a study of STAT5B mutations in CD4+ large granular lymphocyte leukemia. Some clones are missing from TCRdb's copy, which holds only in-frame ones; the method was immunoSEQ multiplex PCR. The sample contains roughly 30,000 clones, about 85% of which appear only once. The sequencing sample was made of CD4+ T cells from blood buffy coats. The receptors stem from a human donor in good health. CDR3s leave out the opening cysteine and the closing phenylalanine or tryptophan. The order of the fields is J gene, clone size, V gene, CDR3 protein. Clone size is shown for a subset of rows, as once, few, many or a class of expanded clone.

>TRBJ1-2|-|TRBV18
ASSHPGQGFYGYT
>TRBJ2-1|-|TRBV2
ASNGADNEQF
>TRBJ2-1|-|TRBV2
ASRTAGSKDEQF
>TRBJ1-1|-|TRBV29-1
SGGEGNTEAF
>TRBJ2-1|-|TRBV5-4
ASSWMGLAAYNEQF
>TRBJ1-4|-|TRBV7-9
ASSLVTGGVNEKLF
>-|-|TRBV29-1
SVEGTGLEQY
>TRBJ2-1|-|TRBV2
ASSEWPGPTYNEQF
>TRBJ2-3|few|TRBV10-3
AISEREAGDTQY
>TRBJ2-5|-|TRBV7-9
ASSLQGETQY
>TRBJ1-1|-|TRBV19
ASRRIMNTEAF
>TRBJ1-3|-|TRBV7-2
ASSLNFLEYSGNTIY
>TRBJ2-5|-|TRBV7-2
ASSLGGARAQETQY
>TRBJ2-5|-|TRBV29-1
SVGAGTYQETQY
>TRBJ1-2|few|TRBV2
ASRGEGHGYT
>TRBJ2-7|-|TRBV18
ASSPPGTGEGSEQY
>TRBJ2-1|-|TRBV6-1
ASSEGRGSYNEQF